A single sample gave rise to the 12 T cell receptor beta chains below, sequenced in a study of control samples from healthy donors and cancer patients (dated by TCRdb to 2018 to 2021). Library creation used the immunoSEQ multiplex PCR assay. In its TCRdb copy, this immuneACCESS table keeps in-frame sequences only and misses some clones. Where compared with another copy, unresolved V genes explain less than half of these, and the others have no known cause. The sample data list 150,000 to 200,000 clones, and 91% of these were observed just once. 2% to 2.5% of the sample goes to the ten largest clones. The specimen sequenced was blood. These receptors all stem from a middle-aged woman in good health.

The CDR3 here is CASRSGPNSGNTIYF. The CDR3 DNA follows: TGTGCCAGCAGATCGGGACCGAACTCTGGAAACACCATATATTTT. The V call is TRBV6-1, the J call TRBJ1-3, with D possibly being TRBD1 (5 bases). The CDR3 contains 15 residues. Trimming shortened V by 6 bases and J by 0 bases, and 12 bases separated the two germline ends. Germline loops: CDR1 MNHNS, CDR2 SASEGT.

This clone was counted a few times. The chain has TRBV4-1 and TRBJ1-2; D remains ambiguous. In germline, CDR1 is MGHRA, CDR2 YSYEKL. Trimming pared 1 base from V and 2 bases from J, leaving 11 bases between. The CDR3 spans 15 residues. The CDR3 reads CASSQGAVGNYGYTF. DNA for the CDR3: TGCGCCAGCAGCCAAGGGGCTGTGGGGAACTATGGCTACACCTTC.

The V and J genes are TRBV12-3 or TRBV12-4 and TRBJ2-7; D not certain. The ends were cut back, 5 bases at V and 7 bases at J, with 9 bases in the middle. CDR3 length: 11 amino acids. The CDR3 nucleotides are TGTGCCAGCAGTCGGTTAATGGAGCAGTACTTC. Its protein product is CASSRLMEQYF.

This clone was detected once. The V gene is TRBV7-9, the J gene TRBJ1-2; D call uncertain. Germline V CDR1 and CDR2: SEHNR, FQNEAQ (reference sequence). The CDR3 loop spans 15 amino acids. Between the trimmed V and J ends, which lost 2 bases and 6 bases, there was a span of 16 bases. CDR3 sequence: CASSLSDQETHGYTF. In nucleotides, the CDR3 is TGTGCCAGCAGCTTATCCGACCAGGAAACCCATGGCTACACCTTC.

The gene calls are TRBV11-2 and TRBJ1-1; D uncertain. Trimming shortened V by 6 bases and J by 1 base, and 9 bases separated the two germline ends. The CDR3 sequence is 13 residues long. Germline CDR1 is SGHAT and CDR2 is FQNNGV. The CDR3 region is CASSEDGNTEAFF. CDR3 sequence (DNA): TGTGCCAGCAGTGAGGACGGGAACACTGAAGCTTTCTTT.

The CDR3 DNA follows: TGTGCCAGCAGTGGAGGGACGGGGAGGGGCAATCAGCCCCAGCATTTT. This gives the protein CASSGGTGRGNQPQHF. The rearrangement uses TRBV6-1 and TRBJ1-5; possibly TRBD1 for D (5 bases). V dropped 4 bases and J dropped 2 bases, with 15 bases sitting between them. The germline CDR1 and CDR2 sequences are MNHNS and SASEGT. There are 16 residues in the CDR3.

J is TRBJ1-2 and V is TRBV19; TRBD1 might be the D (5 bases). Trimming removed 5 bases from V and 2 bases from J, with 15 bases in between. Germline CDR1 and CDR2: LNHDA and SQIVND (reference sequence). The CDR3 extends over 15 amino acids. The CDR3 spells CASSPTRAGNYGYTF. For the CDR3, the DNA is TGTGCCAGTAGTCCGACGAGGGCAGGGAACTATGGCTACACCTTC.

Notes on this clone: The junction and the germline gene differ at one end; a read error may be behind it. This chain links TRBV20-1 with TRBJ2-5, with D uncertain. Germline CDR1 reads DFQATT; CDR2 reads SNEGSKA (reference sequence). The CDR3 has 10 amino acids. The CDR3 is CSAKRETQYF. As DNA, the CDR3 is TGCAGCGCTAAAAGGGAGACCCAGTACTTC.

The rearrangement uses TRBV19 and TRBJ1-1; 9 nucleotides agree with TRBD1. Trimming at V came to 6 bases and at J to 7 bases, leaving 9 bases not matched to a gene. This CDR3 is 14 amino acids long. Germline CDR1 is LNHDA and CDR2 is SQIVND (reference sequence). CDR3 loop: CASSIQGAAGEAFF. The CDR3 DNA reads as TGTGCCAGTAGCATACAGGGGGCGGCGGGTGAAGCTTTCTTT.

The chain is built from TRBV5-1 and TRBJ1-2; 7 bases agree with TRBD1. Germline values: CDR1 SGHRS, CDR2 YFSETQ. The trim removed 0 bases at V and 1 base at J, leaving 0 bases unmatched. The CDR3 has 14 residues. The DNA of the CDR3 is TGCGCCAGCAGCTTGGGGGACAGTAACTATGGCTACACCTTC. The encoded protein is CASSLGDSNYGYTF.

The sample holds one count of this clone. CDR3 bases: TGTGCCAGCAGCTCCCCAACAGCGGGGGAGACCAATGAGCAGTTCTTC. This translates into CASSSPTAGETNEQFF. The chain carries TRBV7-3 and TRBJ2-1, with 8 bases that match TRBD2. V was clipped by 4 bases and J by 6 bases; unmatched bases: 11. Germline V gives CDR1 SGHTA, CDR2 FQGTGA. This CDR3 contains 16 residues.

The V gene is TRBV13, the J gene TRBJ2-7; 7 nucleotides line up with TRBD1. There are 15 residues in the CDR3. The V segment lost 4 bases and the J segment 1 base; nucleotides outside the gene matches: 7. Looked up from germline, CDR1 is PRHDT and CDR2 is FYEKMQ (reference sequence). The CDR3 here is CASSSRDSPSYEQYF. Written as DNA, the CDR3 is TGTGCCAGCAGCTCCCGGGACAGCCCTTCCTACGAGCAGTACTTC.